This passage covers 29 T cell receptor beta chains from one sample sequenced in a study of graft-versus-host responses after intestinal transplantation. Repertoires were generated with immunoSEQ multiplex PCR, while TCRdb's copy carries only in-frame clones and drops some. In the table there are 100,000 to 120,000 clones, just over 90% of which are singletons. Their cognate antigens are unknown. The sample in question was unstimulated CD8+ T cells sorted from spleen or lymph node cells, obtained before intestinal transplant. These receptors all come from a human donor who received an intestinal transplant.

The rearrangement joins TRBV27 to TRBJ2-1, with 12 bases identical to TRBD1. V shed 10 bases, J shed 6 bases, and the junction held 19 bases outside the gene matches. This CDR3 is 18 amino acids long. Germline V gene sequence: CDR1 MNHEY, CDR2 SMNVEV (reference sequence). CDR3 sequence (DNA): TGTGCCACCCGGGGACAGGGGGCGGCTAGCGGGAAGGGCAATGAGCAGTTCTTC. Translating it yields CATRGQGAASGKGNEQFF.

This clone was counted once. The genes are TRBV7-9 and TRBJ1-5, with no clear D. The V gene lost 5 bases and the J gene lost 1 base, with 12 bases spanning the gap. The V gene's germline CDR1 is SEHNR and CDR2 FQNEAQ (reference sequence). CDR3 length equals 15 residues. The CDR3 DNA is TGTGCCAGCAGCCCCGACGGACGGAGCAATCAGCCCCAGCATTTT. Its translation is CASSPDGRSNQPQHF.

This chain connects TRBV5-6 to TRBJ2-2, with a possible D match to TRBD1 (5 bases). Trimming shortened V by 0 bases and J by 0 bases, and 6 bases separated the two germline ends. This CDR3 contains 15 residues. The germline V gene encodes CDR1 SGHDT and CDR2 YYEEEE. The CDR3 DNA sequence: TGTGCCAGCAGCTTGGGACAGACGAACACCGGGGAGCTGTTTTTT. It is translated as CASSLGQTNTGELFF.

The chain joins TRBV7-9 to TRBJ1-1; D gene unclear. Germline values: CDR1 SEHNR, CDR2 FQNEAQ (reference sequence). Trimming took 3 bases from V and 0 from J, leaving 11 bases between them. The CDR3 spans 15 residues. CDR3 protein: CASSFGSHMNTEAFF. The CDR3 bases are TGTGCCAGCAGCTTTGGGTCCCACATGAACACTGAAGCTTTCTTT.

The V gene is TRBV21-1, the J gene TRBJ2-7; TRBD1, as called in the table, went unchecked against the DNA. TRBV21-1 is deemed a pseudogene. The CDR3 consists of 14 residues. CDR3 amino acids: CASSKDRELDEQYF. The CDR3 nucleotides read TGTGCCAGCAGCAAAGACAGGGAACTAGACGAGCAGTACTTC.

The V and J genes are TRBV5-1 and TRBJ1-2, with TRBD1 matching over 7 bases. This CDR3 spans 15 amino acids. V lost 0 bases and J lost 5; bases outside the gene matches: 7. Germline V lookup: CDR1 SGHRS, CDR2 YFSETQ. The CDR3 sequence: CASSLDPGTEYGYTF. The CDR3 bases are TGCGCCAGCAGCTTGGATCCCGGGACAGAGTATGGCTACACCTTC. Full variable domain (remainder filled in from reference TRBV5-1 and TRBJ1-2): KAGVTQTPRYLIKTRGQQVTLSCSPISGHRSVSWYQQTPGQGLQFLFEYFSETQRNKGNFPGRFSGRQFSNSRSEMNVSTLELGDSALYLCASSLDPGTEYGYTFGSGTRLTVV.

The chain links TRBV29-1 to TRBJ2-1, with 7 bases that match TRBD2. With 0 bases clipped from V and 10 bases from J, the junction kept 9 bases outside the gene matches. From germline, CDR1 is SQVTM and CDR2 ANQGSEA. The length of the CDR3 is 14 residues. CDR3 nucleotides: TGCAGCGTTGAAGATGGGAGGGAGCTCTTCGAGCAGTTCTTC. Amino acids: CSVEDGRELFEQFF.

The chain has TRBV21-1 and TRBJ2-7; TRBD2 is taken as the D call from the table, unchecked against the DNA. TRBV21-1 is a pseudogene segment. The CDR3 is 19 residues long. The CDR3 sequence is CASSKPGLAGGPGSYEQYF. The DNA for the CDR3 is TGTGCCAGCAGCAAGCCGGGACTAGCGGGAGGGCCCGGCTCCTACGAGCAGTACTTC.

The chain couples TRBV27 to TRBJ1-5; possibly TRBD1 for D (5 bases). V lost 5 bases and J lost 9, with 14 bases in between. CDR1 and CDR2 (germline): MNHEY, SMNVEV (reference sequence). The CDR3 covers 13 residues. CDR3 in amino acids: CASSARALGPQHF. In nucleotides, the CDR3 is TGTGCCAGCAGTGCCAGGGCTTTGGGGCCCCAGCATTTT.

The chain uses TRBV30 and TRBJ1-2; 7 positions agree with TRBD1. Per germline, CDR1 GTSNPN and CDR2 SVGIG (reference sequence). V was pared by 1 base and J by 5 bases, with 13 bases of the junction left unmatched. This CDR3 comprises 16 residues. This CDR3 is CAWSGNRGPRAYGYTF. The CDR3 coding sequence is TGTGCCTGGAGTGGGAACAGGGGCCCTCGGGCTTATGGCTACACCTTC. Together with reference TRBV30 and TRBJ1-2, the CDR3 gives the full variable domain: SQTIHQWPATLVQPVGSPLSLECTVEGTSNPNLYWYRQAAGRGLQLLFYSVGIGQISSEVPQNLSASRPQDRQFILSSKKLLLSDSGFYLCAWSGNRGPRAYGYTFGSGTRLTVV.

The chain combines TRBV9 with TRBJ2-5; D might be TRBD2 (7 bases). This CDR3 has 15 amino acids. Germline assignment: CDR1 SGDLS and CDR2 YYNGEE. Trimming took off 0 bases at V and 1 base at J, with 10 bases between the two ends. The CDR3 loop reads CASSVGGGPQETQYF. The CDR3 DNA is TGTGCCAGCAGCGTAGGGGGGGGCCCCCAAGAGACCCAGTACTTC.

The V call is TRBV11-2, the J call TRBJ2-5; 11 bases are shared with TRBD2. V was clipped by 3 bases and J by 3 bases; unmatched bases: 0. The CDR3 loop spans 14 amino acids. CDR1 and CDR2 from the germline V gene are SGHAT and FQNNGV. CDR3 bases: TGTGCCAGCAGCTTTAGCGGGAGGGAAGAGACCCAGTACTTC. Translating it yields CASSFSGREETQYF.

This clone was detected only once. J is TRBJ1-1 and V is TRBV27; D is ambiguous. Deletions cut 5 bases from V and 3 bases from J, with 13 bases between. From germline, CDR1 is MNHEY and CDR2 SMNVEV (reference sequence). This CDR3 spans 14 amino acids. CDR3 protein: CASSPWAADTEAFF. As DNA, the CDR3 is TGTGCCAGCAGTCCCTGGGCCGCAGACACTGAAGCTTTCTTT.

CDR3 region: CASSPFAGQSYEQYF. DNA for the CDR3: TGTGCCAGCAGTCCCTTTGCGGGACAATCCTACGAGCAGTACTTC. The chain links TRBV6-5 to TRBJ2-7; D is tentatively TRBD1 or TRBD2 (6 bases each). There are 15 residues in the CDR3. The germline V and J ends were trimmed by 5 bases and 1 base, with 15 bases remaining between them. CDR1 is MNHEY and CDR2 is SVGAGI in the germline V gene.

The chain joins TRBV7-3 to TRBJ2-1, with 12 nucleotides matching TRBD2. Losses at the gene ends were 4 bases for V and 6 bases for J; bases not matched to a gene: 10. Germline V gives CDR1 SGHTA, CDR2 FQGTGA. There are 17 residues in the CDR3. The CDR3 region has the DNA TGTGCCAGCAGCTCCCCCGGCCCGGGACTAGCGGGCAATGAGCAGTTCTTC. Translation gives CASSSPGPGLAGNEQFF.

This sequence joins TRBV27 and TRBJ2-3; 8 nucleotides line up with TRBD1. With 4 bases clipped from V and 5 bases from J, the junction kept 8 bases outside the gene matches. The germline V gene has CDR1 MNHEY and CDR2 SMNVEV (reference sequence). The CDR3 runs to 15 residues. In DNA, the CDR3 is TGTGCCAGCAGTTCCGGACAGGGCCCCGGAGATACGCAGTATTTT. This translates into CASSSGQGPGDTQYF.

This chain connects TRBV19 to TRBJ2-1; 8 bases match TRBD2. CDR3 size: 12 residues. Germline lookup yields CDR1 LNHDA and CDR2 SQIVND (reference sequence). Unmatched junction bases numbered 5, after V lost 6 bases and J lost 10 bases. The CDR3 nucleotides are TGTGCCAGTAGGAAACTAGCGGAGGAGCAGTTCTTC. Translated, it gives CASRKLAEEQFF.

The chain uses TRBV5-6 and TRBJ2-7; TRBD2 matches 15 bases. After removal of 4 bases from V and 4 bases from J, the junction contained 6 bases not matched to a gene. The germline V gene has CDR1 SGHDT and CDR2 YYEEEE. This CDR3 has 16 residues. The CDR3 nucleotides read TGTGCCAGCAGCACCCGGACTAGCGGGAGGGGGTACGAGCAGTACTTC. It translates to CASSTRTSGRGYEQYF.

This rearrangement joins TRBV9 to TRBJ1-1; 9 bases match TRBD1. Germline V lookup: CDR1 SGDLS, CDR2 YYNGEE. V was clipped by 0 bases and J by 6 bases; unmatched bases: 15. This CDR3 region has 18 residues. For the CDR3, the DNA is TGTGCCAGCAGCGTAGGGGGGTGGATGGGACAGGGACTCCCTGAAGCTTTCTTT. It codes for CASSVGGWMGQGLPEAFF.

The chain uses TRBV15 and TRBJ2-7; 11 positions agree with TRBD2. V trimming: 0 bases; J trimming: 5 bases; junction bases outside the gene matches: 9. Germline CDR1 reads LNHNV; CDR2 reads YYDKDF (reference sequence). This CDR3 has 17 amino acids. CDR3 in amino acids: CATSREGTSGRDDEQYF. The CDR3 nucleotides read TGTGCCACCAGCAGAGAGGGTACTAGCGGGAGAGACGACGAGCAGTACTTC.

This sequence joins TRBV6-5 and TRBJ2-1; 7 nucleotides align to TRBD2. This CDR3 spans 15 amino acids. With 6 bases clipped from V and 3 bases from J, the junction kept 8 bases outside the gene matches. The germline gives CDR1 MNHEY, CDR2 SVGAGI. CDR3 sequence: CASSPLAADYNEQFF. For the CDR3, the DNA is TGTGCCAGCAGCCCTCTAGCGGCAGACTACAATGAGCAGTTCTTC.

This chain joins TRBV19 and TRBJ1-2; D remains unclear. V was pared by 7 bases and J by 14 bases, with 23 bases between. The germline gives CDR1 LNHDA, CDR2 SQIVND (reference sequence). The CDR3 is made up of 13 amino acids. The CDR3 sequence: CASTLAVGGLSTF. Written as DNA, the CDR3 is TGTGCCAGTACCTTGGCGGTTGGCGGCTTGAGTACCTTC. The full variable domain, in which reference TRBV19 and TRBJ1-2 provide the parts outside the CDR3, is DGGITQSPKYLFRKEGQNVTLSCEQNLNHDAMYWYRQDPGQGLRLIYYSQIVNDFQKGDIAEGYSVSREKKESFPLTVTSAQKNPTAFYLCASTLAVGGLSTFGSGTRLTVV.

The chain couples TRBV10-3 to TRBJ2-7; 12 bases map to TRBD2. The CDR3 extends over 16 amino acids. Germline V gene data show CDR1 as ENHRY and CDR2 as SYGVKD. Unmatched junction bases numbered 14, after V lost 8 bases and J lost 6 bases. The DNA for the CDR3 is TGTGCCATCTCTAGCGGGAGGGCCGGGGGTCTTACCGAGCAGTACTTC. Its protein is CAISSGRAGGLTEQYF.

The V call is TRBV7-2, the J call TRBJ2-5, with D unclear. This CDR3 spans 15 amino acids. Germline assignment: CDR1 SGHTA and CDR2 FQGNSA. V was pared by 3 bases and J by 5 bases, with 16 bases between. The CDR3 region has the DNA TGTGCCAGCAGCTTCGCATTGCCCCCCCTGGAGACCCAGTACTTC. It specifies CASSFALPPLETQYF.

The gene calls are TRBV27 and TRBJ2-3; TRBD2 matches 7 bases. V lost 7 bases and J lost 8; bases outside the gene matches: 21. The CDR3 sequence is 17 residues long. From germline, CDR1 is MNHEY and CDR2 SMNVEV (reference sequence). The CDR3 DNA is TGTGCCAGCAACGGTTTTGGCGGGAGCGAACCCCCGGGTACGCAGTATTTT. Residues: CASNGFGGSEPPGTQYF.

Remarks on this clone: At the DNA level, this CDR3 is encoded by other sequences in the same sample as well. This sequence joins TRBV27 and TRBJ2-1; the D is unclear. The ends were cut back, 0 bases at V and 6 bases at J, with 3 bases in the middle. Germline V CDR1 and CDR2: MNHEY, SMNVEV (reference sequence). The CDR3 length is 12 residues. The CDR3 region has the DNA TGTGCCAGCAGTTTATCGGGCAATGAGCAGTTCTTC. It specifies CASSLSGNEQFF.

This chain links TRBV2 with TRBJ1-5; no clear D. The CDR3 extends over 15 amino acids. V was cut by 3 bases and J by 0 bases, with 9 bases left in between. CDR1 is SNHLY and CDR2 is FYNNEI in the germline V gene. DNA for the CDR3: TGTGCCAGCAGTGAGGGCACCAATAGCAATCAGCCCCAGCATTTT. Protein product: CASSEGTNSNQPQHF.

This chain connects TRBV12-1 to TRBJ2-1; the table's D gene call, TRBD2, was not cross checked with the DNA. TRBV12-1 is assigned pseudogene status. This CDR3 is built from 15 residues. The CDR3 DNA is TGTGCCAGCAGCGTAGCGGGCCCAGAGAAGAATGAGCAGTTCTTC. This encodes CASSVAGPEKNEQFF.

The chain joins TRBV6-5 to TRBJ2-7; weak D call: TRBD1 (5 bases). Trimming shortened V by 4 bases and J by 3 bases, and 7 bases separated the two germline ends. The CDR3 spans 12 residues. Germline V lookup: CDR1 MNHEY, CDR2 SVGAGI. In DNA form, the CDR3 reads TGTGCCAGCAGTTCTCAGGGCTACGAGCAGTACTTC. It specifies CASSSQGYEQYF.